Following are 10 T cell receptor beta chains from one sample sequenced in a study of vaccination effects on CD4 cells after COVID-19. Upon completion of roughly ten days in culture, CD4+ T cells were isolated. BNT162b2 vaccine or mRNA-1273 vaccine was given to participants in two doses. Their cognate antigens are unknown. Assay: immunoSEQ multiplex PCR; the TCRdb copy retains only in-frame clones and omits some. The sample shows 42,000 or so clones, 72% of them seen only once. Source: CD4+ T cells from PBMCs cultured without peptide, taken after COVID-19 vaccination. All receptors derive from a human donor who received a COVID-19 vaccine.

The chain carries TRBV13 and TRBJ2-3; 8 nucleotides line up with TRBD2. Germline V lookup: CDR1 PRHDT, CDR2 FYEKMQ (reference sequence). Trimming cost V 6 bases and J 0 bases; bases outside gene matches: 14. The CDR3 extends over 18 amino acids. The CDR3 coding sequence is TGTGCCAGCAGAACTACTCGAGCGGGAGCAACTAGCACAGATACGCAGTATTTT. Translated, it gives CASRTTRAGATSTDTQYF. The entire variable domain, with the rest obtained from reference TRBV13 and TRBJ2-3, is as follows: AAGVIQSPRHLIKEKRETATLKCYPIPRHDTVYWYQQGPGQDPQFLISFYEKMQSDKGSIPDRFSAQQFSDYHSELNMSSLELGDSALYFCASRTTRAGATSTDTQYFGPGTRLTVL.

There are a few counts of this clone. The chain couples TRBV7-9 to TRBJ1-2; maybe TRBD1 (5 bases). This CDR3 has 13 residues. Trimming shortened V by 0 bases and J by 3 bases, and 5 bases separated the two germline ends. The germline V gene has CDR1 SEHNR and CDR2 FQNEAQ (reference sequence). In DNA form, the CDR3 reads TGTGCCAGCAGCTTAGCACAGGACTATGGCTACACCTTC. Amino acids: CASSLAQDYGYTF.

The chain combines TRBV6-6 with TRBJ2-7; 11 bases match TRBD2. The ends lost 5 bases at V and 1 base at J; junction bases unmatched: 1. Germline-derived CDR1 and CDR2 are MNHNY and SVGAGI (reference sequence). The CDR3 extends over 14 amino acids. CDR3 protein: CASSGTSGSYEQYF. As DNA, the CDR3 is TGTGCCAGCAGTGGGACTAGCGGATCCTACGAGCAGTACTTC.

The chain couples TRBV7-2 to TRBJ2-7; no clear D gene. Trimming left V 2 bases short and J 4 bases short, with 6 bases between. The CDR3 runs to 12 residues. Germline-derived CDR1 and CDR2 are SGHTA and FQGNSA. In DNA form, the CDR3 reads TGTGCCAGCAGCTTAAGCGCATACGAGCAGTACTTC. This codes for CASSLSAYEQYF.

The CDR3, as DNA: TGTGCCACCAGTGACCCCGGGACTAGTACCCATGAGCAGTTCTTC. Encoded protein: CATSDPGTSTHEQFF. The rearrangement joins TRBV24-1 to TRBJ2-1; TRBD2 matches at 8 bases. The germline CDR1 and CDR2 sequences are KGHDR and SFDVKD. The CDR3 sequence is 15 residues long. V shed 4 bases and J 8 bases; nucleotides not matched to a gene: 9.

CDR3 in amino acids: CASSLGTNTGELFF. Here the CDR3 DNA reads TGTGCCAGCAGCCTCGGGACTAACACCGGGGAGCTGTTTTTT. This chain uses TRBV13 with TRBJ2-2; D might be TRBD2 (6 bases). Trimming shortened V by 5 bases and J by 2 bases, and 9 bases separated the two germline ends. Germline lookup yields CDR1 PRHDT and CDR2 FYEKMQ (reference sequence). This CDR3 comprises 14 residues.

The rearrangement links TRBV5-6 to TRBJ2-5; D remains unclear. V was cut by 1 base and J by 4 bases, with 11 bases left in between. Germline V lookup: CDR1 SGHDT, CDR2 YYEEEE. This CDR3 comprises 14 residues. The CDR3 loop reads CASSLWSVSETQYF. The CDR3 DNA follows: TGTGCCAGCAGCTTGTGGTCGGTCTCAGAGACCCAGTACTTC. Using reference TRBV5-6 and TRBJ2-5 for the parts outside the CDR3, the full variable domain is DAGVTQSPTHLIKTRGQQVTLRCSPKSGHDTVSWYQQALGQGPQFIFQYYEEEERQRGNFPDRFSGHQFPNYSSELNVNALLLGDSALYLCASSLWSVSETQYFGPGTRLLVL.

V is TRBV2 and J is TRBJ2-1; 9 bases match TRBD2. V lost 2 bases and J lost 6; bases outside the gene matches: 8. There are 16 residues in the CDR3. Germline loops: CDR1 SNHLY, CDR2 FYNNEI. The CDR3 nucleotides are TGTGCCAGCAGTGAATCCAGGACTAGCGTCGGCAATGAGCAGTTCTTC. Translation: CASSESRTSVGNEQFF. Together with reference TRBV2 and TRBJ2-1, the CDR3 gives the full variable domain: EPEVTQTPSHQVTQMGQEVILRCVPISNHLYFYWYRQILGQKVEFLVSFYNNEISEKSEIFDDQFSVERPDGSNFTLKIRSTKLEDSAMYFCASSESRTSVGNEQFFGPGTRLTVL.

The chain is built from TRBV29-1 and TRBJ1-1, with D unresolved. Germline V CDR1 and CDR2: SQVTM, ANQGSEA. V gave up 4 bases and J gave up 0 bases, with 6 bases separating them. This CDR3 contains 12 residues. Here the CDR3 reads CSVGRMNTEAFF. CDR3 in DNA: TGCAGCGTTGGACGTATGAACACTGAAGCTTTCTTT.

This CDR3 reads CASKAISETQYF. CDR3 bases: TGTGCCAGCAAGGCCATCTCGGAGACCCAGTACTTC. V usage is TRBV6-5 and J usage is TRBJ2-5; D is unclear. Germline values: CDR1 MNHEY, CDR2 SVGAGI. This CDR3 region has 12 residues. Trimming took off 7 bases at V and 5 bases at J, with 11 bases between the two ends.